This T cell receptor (beta chain) was sequenced in a study of blood T cell repertoires in COVID-19. Whole-study context: The study drew acute and convalescent COVID-19 samples from the United States, Italy and Spain.

Original processing methods: Quantification of nucleated cells was approximated via reference gene primer amplification. Only in-frame clones appear in the TCRdb table, and some are missing; sequencing was by immunoSEQ multiplex PCR. V and J calls plus clone size are reproduced from that table; the DNA served to infer D and trimming. In the table there are under 300,000 clones, approximately 90% of which are singletons. Between the trimmed V and J ends, which lost 4 bases and 6 bases, there was a span of 6 bases. The CDR3 is made up of 12 amino acids. The germline V gene encodes CDR1 ENHRY and CDR2 SYGVKD.

This sequence joins TRBV10-3 and TRBJ2-2; D gene unclear. This clonotype originated in a man younger than 35 with active or convalescent COVID-19. The sample consisted of peripheral blood. This chain's CDR3 is CAISGPAGELFF. In DNA, the CDR3 is TGTGCCATCAGTGGGCCCGCCGGGGAGCTGTTTTTT.